This T cell receptor beta chain was identified in a study of shared clonotypes between healthy human individuals. Study-wide context: Every donor yielded three CD4 naive, three CD4 memory, two CD8 naive and one CD8 memory plate.

With regard to this clone: Its antigen remains unknown.

General study findings and limits: Estimated clonotype richness was generally higher in naive than memory subsets. With a few donors compared, around 5.4% of naive CD4 clonotypes were shared.

Evenly divided among several immunoSEQ plates was the genomic DNA of each subset. Here immunoSEQ multiplex PCR was the method, and the copy in TCRdb shows in-frame clones only, minus some. In the table there are just over 2,000,000 clones, 95% of which are singletons. CDR1 and CDR2 (germline): GTSNPN, SVGIG (reference sequence). The J segment lost 7 bases and the V segment lost 5 bases, leaving 4 bases of the junction unmatched. The CDR3 consists of 12 residues. The receptor was derived from a man aged 18 to 29 in good health. Sequences were obtained from naive CD4+ T cells sorted from blood. Stated subset: CD45RA+ positively selected. This chain links TRBV30 with TRBJ2-7; 11 positions agree with TRBD1. The CDR3 DNA reads TGTGCCTGGGGACAGGGGGCGAGTGAGCAGTACTTC. This gives the protein CAWGQGASEQYF.